The clone carrying this T cell receptor (beta chain) has only a few counts. Its antigen remains unknown. These data originate in a study of cytomegalovirus exposure and HLA in healthy donors. Findings and limits, study-wide: A later analysis by the authors found several of the most significant clusters apparently linked to common viral pathogens. Reportedly, TCR beta sequences accurately predicted HLA-A and HLA-B alleles in most subjects. Later on, analysis showed that most CMV-associated TCR beta chains appeared to be HLA-restricted. In a later analysis, DRB1 alleles had the most associated TCRs; HLA-C alleles the fewest.

The germline CDR1 and CDR2 sequences are LGHNA and YSLEER. After removal of 0 bases from V and 5 bases from J, the junction contained 6 bases not matched to a gene. The CDR3 consists of 15 residues. With 60 Vbeta and 13 Jbeta primers, the PCR was carried out. The table came from immunoSEQ multiplex PCR; TCRdb's copy has only in-frame clones and leaves some out. The data hold 150,000 to 200,000 clones, with around 80% observed a single time. Sequencing used PBMCs. The source is a woman aged 18-29 years in good health and CMV-seropositive. V gene TRBV4-3 combines with J gene TRBJ1-2, with 7 bases identical to TRBD1. This chain's CDR3 is CASSQDPRGRYGYTF. Written as DNA, the CDR3 is TGCGCCAGCAGCCAAGATCCCAGGGGGAGGTATGGCTACACCTTC.